What follows are 5 T cell receptor beta chains derived from one specimen sequenced in a study of radiation and T cells in renal cell carcinoma. Only in-frame clones appear in the TCRdb table, and some are missing; sequencing was by immunoSEQ multiplex PCR. The sample lists about 9,700 clones; approximately 60% were seen once. Specified treatment: treatment-naive control, cytoreductive nephrectomy. The material was tumor tissue, obtained from a patient whose treatment was nephrectomy without radiotherapy. The receptors stem from a man between 60 and 75 years old with renal cell carcinoma.

This clone was seen more than once but under ten times. The V call is TRBV9, the J call TRBJ2-1; possible D gene TRBD2, 6 bases. The germline V and J ends were trimmed by 0 bases and 8 bases, with 21 bases remaining between them. The CDR3 has 17 amino acids. Germline assignment: CDR1 SGDLS and CDR2 YYNGEE. The CDR3 bases are TGTGCCAGCAGCGTAGGTGACGGGAGAGCTCGGCGGTATGAGCAGTTCTTC. Amino acids: CASSVGDGRARRYEQFF.

In this sample, this clone is medium-sized. The rearrangement uses TRBV7-9 and TRBJ1-2, with TRBD1 as a possible D gene (6 bases). The V end was cut by 5 bases, the J end by 6 bases, with 19 bases between. Germline CDR1 and CDR2: SEHNR and FQNEAQ (reference sequence). This CDR3 is built from 15 residues. The CDR3 loop is CASSTTLQGLNGYTF. The CDR3 DNA reads TGTGCCAGCAGCACAACGCTACAGGGATTAAATGGCTACACCTTC.

This clone is termed medium-sized. This chain joins TRBV11-2 and TRBJ2-1, with 8 bases fitting TRBD2. Germline CDR1 is SGHAT and CDR2 is FQNNGV. This CDR3 is 14 amino acids long. V was clipped by 6 bases and J by 7 bases; unmatched bases: 8. The CDR3 sequence: CASSRSGGRNEQFF. DNA of the CDR3: TGTGCCAGCAGTAGAAGCGGGGGACGTAATGAGCAGTTCTTC.

The V call is TRBV4-3, the J call TRBJ2-1; 10 bases line up with TRBD2. With V trimmed by 1 base and J by 9 bases, 15 bases remained unmatched. CDR3 length equals 18 residues. Germline values: CDR1 LGHNA, CDR2 YSLEER. This CDR3 is CASSQVIRSGRVEFEQFF. In nucleotides, the CDR3 is TGCGCCAGCAGCCAAGTTATACGAAGCGGGAGGGTAGAATTTGAGCAGTTCTTC.

This chain joins TRBV5-5 and TRBJ2-1; 8 bases fit TRBD2. The CDR3 consists of 15 residues. Germline trimming cut 1 base from V and 0 bases from J; bases unmatched to any gene: 0. The V gene's germline CDR1 is SGHKS and CDR2 YYEKEE (reference sequence). CDR3 sequence reads: CASSLSGSSYNEQFF. The CDR3 coding sequence is TGTGCCAGCAGCTTGAGCGGGAGCTCCTACAATGAGCAGTTCTTC.